A selection of T cell receptor beta chains follows, all from one sample in a study of identical twins. MiXCR was run by TCRdb on the 5' RACE reads, yielding one entry per CDR3 protein. The sample lists more than 1.5 million distinct CDR3 sequences, more than 30% occurring once. Material: cord blood. The receptors derive from a newborn girl in good health. Both conserved end residues are part of each CDR3. The D gene is left open where the match is weak. For some rows the clone size is stated as once, few or many, or as a class when expanded; others skip it.

>.|TRBJ2-3|TRBV5-5|TRBD2
TGTGCCAGCAGCTTGACCCCTAGCGGGGTTCTTAGCACAGATACGCAGTATTTT
CASSLTPSGVLSTDTQYF
>few|TRBJ2-7|TRBV10-3|TRBD2
TGTGCCATCAGTGAGTCAAAGCTAGCGGGATACGAGCAGTACTTC
CAISESKLAGYEQYF
>.|TRBJ2-1|TRBV6-1|TRBD2
TGTGCCAGCAGCTCTAGCGGGAGGGCCCTTAGCTCCTACAATGAGCAGTTCTTC
CASSSSGRALSSYNEQFF
>.|TRBJ2-5|TRBV12-3/TRBV12-4|TRBD2
TGTGCCAGCAGTCACCCTAGCGGGAGGGCCGTACAACGTGAGACCCAGTACTTC
CASSHPSGRAVQRETQYF
>few|TRBJ2-1|TRBV11-2|TRBD2
TGTGCCAGCAGGTTGACTAGCTGGTCCTACAATGAGCAGTTCTTC
CASRLTSWSYNEQFF
>many|TRBJ2-1|TRBV29-1|.
TGCAGCGTGGTCGAAAATGAGCAGTTCTTC
CSVVENEQFF
>.|TRBJ1-1|TRBV20-1|TRBD1
TGCAGTGCGGCCGGGACAGCGAACACTGAAGCTTTCTTT
CSAAGTANTEAFF
>.|TRBJ2-1|TRBV19|TRBD2
TGTGCCAGTAGTGTACCGGGACTAGCGGACAATGAGCAGTTCTTC
CASSVPGLADNEQFF
>many|TRBJ1-2|TRBV29-1|TRBD1
TGCAGCGTACCGGGACAGGGACCTCTTAACTATGGCTACACCTTC
CSVPGQGPLNYGYTF
>.|TRBJ2-4|TRBV5-1|TRBD2
TGCGCCAGCAGCTGGTCTAGCGGGGGGGCCCGGCTACTGAACAATGAGCAGTACTTC
CASSWSSGGARLLNNEQYF
>many|TRBJ2-5|TRBV13|.
TGTGCCAGCAGCTTTGTGAGTAGCTCGGAGACCCAGTACTTC
CASSFVSSSETQYF
>.|TRBJ1-4|TRBV7-6|.
TGTGCCAGCAGCTTCAACGGGGAAAAACTGTTTTTT
CASSFNGEKLFF
>.|TRBJ1-2|TRBV7-9|.
TGTGCCGGCAGCTTTAGACGGGGTGGAGAAGATGGCTACACCTTC
CAGSFRRGGEDGYTF
>.|TRBJ2-1|TRBV11-2|TRBD2
TGTGCCAGCAGCTCGATTAGACGGACTAGCGGGATCCACTACAATGAGCAGTTCTTC
CASSSIRRTSGIHYNEQFF
>.|TRBJ2-3|TRBV7-2|.
TGTGTCAGCAGCTTCAAGGGGGGCGTTACAGATACGCAGTATTTT
CVSSFKGGVTDTQYF
>few|TRBJ2-4|TRBV7-2|.
TGTGCCAGCAGCAGCCCCGGGCCCCAAAACATTCAGTACTTC
CASSSPGPQNIQYF
>.|TRBJ1-4|TRBV20-1|.
TGCAGTGCTAGCCCCGGGACAACTAATGAAAAACTGTTTTTT
CSASPGTTNEKLFF
>.|TRBJ1-4|TRBV6-6|.
TGTGCCAGCAGTTCCCCGGGACCCTCGGCTGAAAAACTGTTTTTT
CASSSPGPSAEKLFF
>.|TRBJ2-1|TRBV7-2|TRBD2
TGTGCCAGCAGCGCAGACCGGACTAGCGGGAGTAATGAGCAGTTCTTC
CASSADRTSGSNEQFF
>few|TRBJ2-3|TRBV29-1|.
TGCAGCGTTGAAGAAGCGCCCAGCACAGATACGCAGTATTTT
CSVEEAPSTDTQYF
>.|TRBJ1-4|TRBV27|.
TGTGCCAGCCCTCCGGCGGAACCCATCCTTTCTAATGAAAAACTGTTTTTT
CASPPAEPILSNEKLFF
>many|TRBJ1-1|TRBV7-9|.
TGTGCCAGCAGCTTGGAGACAGGGAACACTGAAGCTTTCTTT
CASSLETGNTEAFF
>few|TRBJ2-7|TRBV5-1|TRBD2
TGCGCCAGCAGCTTGGCTAGCGGGGGGGCCTCCTACGAGCAGTACTTC
CASSLASGGASYEQYF
>.|TRBJ1-4|TRBV7-2|TRBD1
TGTGCCAGCAGCTTTCGACAGGGTTTTGAAAAACTGTTTTTT
CASSFRQGFEKLFF
>few|TRBJ2-7|TRBV20-1|TRBD2
TGCAGTGCGGAAGGACTAGCGGGAGATGTCGAGCAGTACTTC
CSAEGLAGDVEQYF
>.|TRBJ2-7|TRBV27|.
TGTGCCAGCAGTTTCCGGACAGCTCAAATCTACAATGAGCAGTACTTC
CASSFRTAQIYNEQYF
>few|TRBJ2-5|TRBV11-3|.
TGTGCCAGCAGCTTAACGACTAGGGGATACAATGAGCAGTACTTC
CASSLTTRGYNEQYF
>.|TRBJ2-3|TRBV20-1|.
TGCAGTGACAGAGCAGCTAGCACAGATACGCAGTATTTT
CSDRAASTDTQYF
>.|TRBJ2-2|TRBV5-1|TRBD2
TGCGCCAGCGGGCAGGGAGGGGACACCGGGGAGCTGTTTTTT
CASGQGGDTGELFF
>few|TRBJ2-7|TRBV7-2|.
TGTGCCAGCAGCTTACGTACGGGGCTCTCTAAATACGAGCAGTACTTC
CASSLRTGLSKYEQYF
>few|TRBJ1-6|TRBV28|.
TGTGCCAGCAGTTTACAGGGGATAGTGTCACCCCTCCACTTT
CASSLQGIVSPLHF
>many|TRBJ2-1|TRBV29-1|TRBD2
TGCAGCGTTGACAGGACTAGTACCCATGAGCAGTTCTTC
CSVDRTSTHEQFF
>.|TRBJ1-5|TRBV15|.
TGTGCCACCAGCAAGGGGAGTCAGCCCCAGCATTTT
CATSKGSQPQHF
>many|TRBJ2-7|TRBV28|.
TGTGCCAGCGTAACGGCATCACGCTCCTACGAGCAGTACTTC
CASVTASRSYEQYF
>.|TRBJ2-3|TRBV12-3/TRBV12-4|.
TGTGCCAGCAGTCTAGAGGCGGGACTCCCTACAGGGGATACGCAGTATTTT
CASSLEAGLPTGDTQYF
>.|TRBJ2-1|TRBV3-1|TRBD2
TGTGCCAGCAGCCAAGATCTAGCGGGCAATGAGCAGTTCTTC
CASSQDLAGNEQFF
>.|TRBJ2-7|TRBV19|TRBD1
TGTGCCAGTAGTACCCGGGACAGAGCCTACGAGCGGTACTTC
CASSTRDRAYERYF